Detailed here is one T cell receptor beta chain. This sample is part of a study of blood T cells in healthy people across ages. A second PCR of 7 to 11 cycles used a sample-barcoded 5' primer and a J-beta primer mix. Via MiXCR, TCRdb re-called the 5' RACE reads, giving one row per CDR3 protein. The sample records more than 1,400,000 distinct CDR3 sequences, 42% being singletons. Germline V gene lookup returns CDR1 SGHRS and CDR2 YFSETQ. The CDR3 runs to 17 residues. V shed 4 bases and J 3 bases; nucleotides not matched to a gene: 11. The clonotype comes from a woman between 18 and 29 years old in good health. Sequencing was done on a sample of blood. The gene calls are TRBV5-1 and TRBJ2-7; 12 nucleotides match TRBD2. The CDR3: CASSLFRTSGTNYEQYF. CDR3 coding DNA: TGCGCCAGCAGCCTGTTCAGGACTAGCGGGACAAACTACGAGCAGTACTTC. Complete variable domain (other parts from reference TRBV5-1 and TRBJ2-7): KAGVTQTPRYLIKTRGQQVTLSCSPISGHRSVSWYQQTPGQGLQFLFEYFSETQRNKGNFPGRFSGRQFSNSRSEMNVSTLELGDSALYLCASSLFRTSGTNYEQYFGPGTRLTVT.